The rows below give T cell receptor beta chains drawn from one sample of a study of radiation and T cells in renal cell carcinoma. The protocol was immunoSEQ multiplex PCR, while the TCRdb copy is restricted to in-frame clones and leaves out a portion. This table has thousands of clones, about two thirds appearing once. The source material was tumor tissue, sampled from a patient whose treatment included radiotherapy and nephrectomy. These receptors all stem from an older woman with renal cell carcinoma. Each CDR3 is given with its conserved first and last residue. A D gene is named only where the DNA matches it firmly. Size is stated for part of the rows, as once, few or many counts, or as a class when the clone is expanded.

J gene,V gene,clone size,D gene,CDR3 protein,CDR3 DNA
TRBJ1-1,TRBV27,-,-,CASSLYGWGGGNTEAFF,TGTGCCAGCAGTCTCTATGGGTGGGGCGGGGGGAACACTGAAGCTTTCTTT
TRBJ1-5,TRBV19,-,-,CASSIEGNQPQHF,TGTGCCAGTAGTATAGAAGGCAATCAGCCCCAGCATTTT
TRBJ2-7,TRBV7-6,-,TRBD2,CASSLGRGSYEQYF,TGTGCCAGCAGCTTAGGGCGGGGGTCCTACGAGCAGTACTTC
TRBJ2-7,TRBV7-9,-,-,CASSPDSYTQYF,TGTGCCAGCAGCCCCGACAGTTACACCCAGTACTTC
TRBJ2-7,TRBV19,medium-sized,TRBD2,CASSITSGASYEQYF,TGTGCCAGTAGTATAACTAGCGGAGCCTCCTACGAGCAGTACTTC
TRBJ2-1,TRBV19,-,TRBD1,CASSPTTGWFSYNEQFF,TGTGCCAGTAGTCCTACGACAGGGTGGTTTTCCTACAATGAGCAGTTCTTC
TRBJ2-3,TRBV11-3,few,-,CASSLGYGLSTDTQYF,TGTGCCAGCAGCTTAGGTTACGGCCTAAGCACAGATACGCAGTATTTT
TRBJ2-7,TRBV18,-,-,CASWGEQYF,TGTGCCAGCTGGGGCGAGCAGTACTTC
TRBJ2-1,TRBV5-6,-,-,CASSLSGRGDEQFF,TGTGCCAGCAGCTTGAGCGGACGAGGGGATGAGCAGTTCTTC
TRBJ1-1,TRBV20-1,few,-,CSADGGTEAFF,TGCAGTGCAGACGGCGGCACTGAAGCTTTCTTT